This is a list of T cell receptor beta chains from one sample in a study of cytomegalovirus exposure and HLA in healthy donors. Assay: immunoSEQ multiplex PCR; the TCRdb copy retains only in-frame clones and omits some. The sample has approximately 170,000 clones, around 62% seen once. The sample was PBMCs. These receptors were collected from a man aged 35-49 years in good health and CMV-seronegative. Both conserved end residues are part of each CDR3. A D gene is named only where the DNA matches it firmly. Rows give clone size only sometimes, using once, few, many, or a class for an expanded clone.

v_gene,d_gene,abundance,j_gene,CDR3nt,CDR3aa
TRBV5-1,TRBD2,-,TRBJ2-1,TGCGCCAGCAGCTTAAGACTAGCGGGAGTAAATGAGCAGTTCTTC,CASSLRLAGVNEQFF
TRBV4-2,-,once,TRBJ2-7,TGTGCCAGCAGCCAAGATAGCCAGTCCTACGAGCAGTACTTC,CASSQDSQSYEQYF
TRBV19,-,-,TRBJ1-1,TGTGCCAGTAGTATAGGCGGCAGCTGGAACACTGAAGCTTTCTTT,CASSIGGSWNTEAFF
TRBV7-9,TRBD1,once,TRBJ2-5,TGTGCCAGCAGCCCACAGACAGGGAACTTTCAAGAGACCCAGTACTTC,CASSPQTGNFQETQYF
TRBV9,TRBD2,-,TRBJ2-1,TGTGCCAGCAGCGTCACGACTAGCGGGGGGCAGTTCTTC,CASSVTTSGGQFF
TRBV29-1,-,-,TRBJ1-2,TGCAGCGTTGTACAGGGAGGGGGCTACACCTTC,CSVVQGGGYTF
TRBV4-1,-,once,TRBJ1-1,TGCGCCAGCAGCCAAGTAGTCGGTGACACTGAAGCTTTCTTT,CASSQVVGDTEAFF
TRBV29-1,-,-,TRBJ1-5,TGCAGCGTTGTGTTGGGGCGGAAAGAGCCCTGCGATCAGCCCCAGCATTTT,CSVVLGRKEPCDQPQHF
TRBV2,-,few,TRBJ2-2,TGTGCCACCTCGGGACAAGCGAACACCGGGGAGCTGTTTTTT,CATSGQANTGELFF
TRBV2,TRBD2,-,TRBJ2-1,TGTGCCAGCAGTGACCGGGGGGGGCGGGGTGAGCAGTTCTTC,CASSDRGGRGEQFF
TRBV19,-,-,TRBJ2-3,TGTGCCTCCGGGGGAGGAGTAGCTACAGATACGCAGTATTTT,CASGGGVATDTQYF
TRBV5-6,TRBD1,-,TRBJ1-3,TGTGCCAGCAGCCCAATACCGGGACAGGCCTCTGGAAACACCATATATTTT,CASSPIPGQASGNTIYF
TRBV15,TRBD1,-,TRBJ2-3,TGTGCCACCAGCAGGACACGAGGACAGGGCACAGATACGCAGTATTTT,CATSRTRGQGTDTQYF
TRBV5-6,-,-,TRBJ2-1,TGTGCCAGCAGCTTGAAAGCTCAGGGCTACAATGAGCAGTTCTTC,CASSLKAQGYNEQFF
TRBV15,TRBD2,-,TRBJ2-4,TGTGCCACCAGCAGACCCAGTAGCGGGGGATACCGGGAGAACATTCAGTACTTC,CATSRPSSGGYRENIQYF
TRBV10-3,TRBD1,-,TRBJ2-7,TGTGCCATCAGTGAGTCGGGGGACAGCCTCTCCTACGAGCAGTACTTC,CAISESGDSLSYEQYF
TRBV5-4,TRBD2,-,TRBJ2-7,TGTGCCAGCAGCTTGGCAGCGGGAGGTGGCGAGCAGTACTTC,CASSLAAGGGEQYF
TRBV2,TRBD2,-,TRBJ2-5,TGTGCCAGCAGTGACGGACTAGCGGTAGAGACCCAGTACTTC,CASSDGLAVETQYF
TRBV2,TRBD2,few,TRBJ2-3,TGTGCCAGCAGTGACCTGGACGGGGGGTTCGGCGGCACAGATACGCAGTATTTT,CASSDLDGGFGGTDTQYF